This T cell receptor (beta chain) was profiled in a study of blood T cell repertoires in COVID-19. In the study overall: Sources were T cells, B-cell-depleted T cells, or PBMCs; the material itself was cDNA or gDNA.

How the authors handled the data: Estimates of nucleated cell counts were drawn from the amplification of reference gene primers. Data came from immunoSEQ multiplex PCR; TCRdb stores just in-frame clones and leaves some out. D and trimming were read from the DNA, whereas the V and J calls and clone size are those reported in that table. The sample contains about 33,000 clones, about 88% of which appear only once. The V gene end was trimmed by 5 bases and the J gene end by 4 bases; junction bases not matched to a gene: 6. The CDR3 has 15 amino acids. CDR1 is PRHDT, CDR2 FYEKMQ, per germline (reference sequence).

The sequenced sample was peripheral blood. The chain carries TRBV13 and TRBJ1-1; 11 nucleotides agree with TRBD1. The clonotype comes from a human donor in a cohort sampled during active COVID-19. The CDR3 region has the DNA TGTGCCAGCAGCCCATACGGGACAGGGGGCACTGAAGCTTTCTTT. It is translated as CASSPYGTGGTEAFF.